This record covers a single T cell receptor (beta chain). The data originate from a study of blood T cell repertoires in COVID-19. About the study: Acute and convalescent COVID-19 samples came from the United States, Italy and Spain.

The germline V gene encodes CDR1 SGHTA and CDR2 FQGTGA. The CDR3 sequence is 15 residues long. The V segment lost 4 bases and the J segment 2 bases; nucleotides outside the gene matches: 3. Authors' data handling: Amplified reference gene primers provided the basis for estimating nucleated cell counts. Clones were sequenced by immunoSEQ multiplex PCR, and TCRdb holds only the in-frame ones, with some missing. From that table come the V and J calls and clone size; the DNA was used to work out D and trimming. The sample carries 35,000 to 45,000 clones, roughly 73% recorded once. The clonotype originates from a woman aged 70 to 79 with acute or convalescent COVID-19. The chain employs TRBV7-3 and TRBJ2-3, with TRBD2 identical over 10 bases. Input material: peripheral blood. CDR3 sequence: CASSSLAGDTDTQYF. The CDR3 nucleotides are TGTGCCAGCAGCTCCCTAGCGGGGGACACAGATACGCAGTATTTT.